The TCR beta chain described here comes from a study of blood T cell repertoires in COVID-19. Study details: Researchers got acute and convalescent COVID-19 samples from the United States, Italy and Spain. Nucleic acid was either cDNA or gDNA, and it came from T cells, B-cell-depleted T cells, or PBMCs.

The germline gives CDR1 ENHRY, CDR2 SYGVKD. Trimming stripped 7 bases from V and 8 bases from J, with 14 bases between. The CDR3 runs 12 residues. Original analysis: Estimated nucleated cell counts came from reference gene primer amplification. Using immunoSEQ multiplex PCR, the repertoire was profiled, and TCRdb retains in-frame clones only, with some absent. V, J and clone size are taken as reported in that table, and D and trimming were inferred from the DNA itself. The sample includes hundreds of thousands of clones, more than 80% of them seen just once. The table lists this clone with a count of one.

The material sequenced was peripheral blood. The chain uses TRBV10-3 and TRBJ1-2; no clear D. The receptor was derived from a man aged 35 to 55 with acute or convalescent COVID-19. The CDR3 nucleotides read TGTGCCATCACCACTCTGGGAGGGGGCTACACCTTC. Translated, it gives CAITTLGGGYTF.